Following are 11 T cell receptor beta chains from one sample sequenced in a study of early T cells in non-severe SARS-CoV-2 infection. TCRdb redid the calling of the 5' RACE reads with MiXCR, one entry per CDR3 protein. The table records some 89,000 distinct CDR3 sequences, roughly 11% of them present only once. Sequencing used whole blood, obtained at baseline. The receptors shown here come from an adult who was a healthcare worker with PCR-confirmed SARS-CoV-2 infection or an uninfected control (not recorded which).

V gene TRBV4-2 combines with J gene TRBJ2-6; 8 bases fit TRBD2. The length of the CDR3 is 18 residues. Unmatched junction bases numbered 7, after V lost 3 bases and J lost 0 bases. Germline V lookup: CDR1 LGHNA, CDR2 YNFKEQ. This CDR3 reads CASSQRKAGGSGANVLTF. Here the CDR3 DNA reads TGTGCCAGCAGCCAGCGAAAGGCGGGGGGCTCTGGGGCCAACGTCCTGACTTTC.

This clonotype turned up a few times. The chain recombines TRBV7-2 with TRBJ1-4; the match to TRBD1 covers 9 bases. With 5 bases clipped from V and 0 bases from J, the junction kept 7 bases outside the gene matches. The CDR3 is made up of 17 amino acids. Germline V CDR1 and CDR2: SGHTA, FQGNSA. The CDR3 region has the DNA TGTGCCAGCAGCCGGGACAGGGTCCTTACAACTAATGAAAAACTGTTTTTT. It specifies CASSRDRVLTTNEKLFF.

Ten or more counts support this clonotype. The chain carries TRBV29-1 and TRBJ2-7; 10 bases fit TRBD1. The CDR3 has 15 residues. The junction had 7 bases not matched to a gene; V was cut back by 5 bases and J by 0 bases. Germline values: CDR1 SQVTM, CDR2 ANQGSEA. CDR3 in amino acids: CSVSSGTGASYEQYF. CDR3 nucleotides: TGCAGCGTTTCATCCGGGACAGGGGCCTCCTACGAGCAGTACTTC.

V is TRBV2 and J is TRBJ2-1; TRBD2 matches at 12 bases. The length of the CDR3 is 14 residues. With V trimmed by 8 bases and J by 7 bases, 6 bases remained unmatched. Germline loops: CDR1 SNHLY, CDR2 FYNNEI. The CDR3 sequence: CASCRLAGVNEQFF. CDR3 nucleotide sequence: TGTGCCAGCTGCCGACTAGCGGGAGTAAATGAGCAGTTCTTC.

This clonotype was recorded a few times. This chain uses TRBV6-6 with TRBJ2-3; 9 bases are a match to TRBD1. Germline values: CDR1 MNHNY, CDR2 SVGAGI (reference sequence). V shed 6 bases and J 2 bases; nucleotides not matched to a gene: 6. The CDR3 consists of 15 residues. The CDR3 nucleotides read TGTGCCAGCAGACCCGGGACAGGGATCACAGATACGCAGTATTTT. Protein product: CASRPGTGITDTQYF.

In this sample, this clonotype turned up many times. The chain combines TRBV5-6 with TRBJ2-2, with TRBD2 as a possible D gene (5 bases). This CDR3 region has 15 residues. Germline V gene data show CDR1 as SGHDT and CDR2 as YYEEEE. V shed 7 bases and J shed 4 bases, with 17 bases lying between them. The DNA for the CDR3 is TGTGCCAGCCGTTCCTTTCGCCGGGGCACCGGGGAGCTGTTTTTT. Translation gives CASRSFRRGTGELFF.

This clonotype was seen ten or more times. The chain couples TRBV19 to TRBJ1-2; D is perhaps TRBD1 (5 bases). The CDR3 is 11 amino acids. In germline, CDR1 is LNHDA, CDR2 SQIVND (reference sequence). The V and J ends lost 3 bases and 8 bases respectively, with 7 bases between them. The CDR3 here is CASSIRDGYTF. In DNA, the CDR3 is TGTGCCAGTAGTATCAGGGACGGCTACACCTTC.

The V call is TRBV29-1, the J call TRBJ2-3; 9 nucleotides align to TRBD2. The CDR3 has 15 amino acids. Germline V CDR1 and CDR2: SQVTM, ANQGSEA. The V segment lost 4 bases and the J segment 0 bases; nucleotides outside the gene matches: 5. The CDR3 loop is CSVGPGLASTDTQYF. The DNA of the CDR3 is TGCAGCGTTGGCCCGGGACTAGCTAGCACAGATACGCAGTATTTT.

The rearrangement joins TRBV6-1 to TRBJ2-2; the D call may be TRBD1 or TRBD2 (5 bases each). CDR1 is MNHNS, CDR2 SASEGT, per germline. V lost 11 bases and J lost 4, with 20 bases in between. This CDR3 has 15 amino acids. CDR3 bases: TGTGCCTCCGGTCAAGAGGGGCGAAGCACCGGGGAGCTGTTTTTT. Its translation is CASGQEGRSTGELFF.

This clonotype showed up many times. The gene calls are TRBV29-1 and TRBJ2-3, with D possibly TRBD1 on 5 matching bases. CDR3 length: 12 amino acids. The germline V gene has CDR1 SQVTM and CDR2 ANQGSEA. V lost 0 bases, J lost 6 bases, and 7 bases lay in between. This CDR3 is CSVEEGRDTQYF. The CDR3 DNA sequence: TGCAGCGTTGAAGAGGGGCGGGATACGCAGTATTTT.

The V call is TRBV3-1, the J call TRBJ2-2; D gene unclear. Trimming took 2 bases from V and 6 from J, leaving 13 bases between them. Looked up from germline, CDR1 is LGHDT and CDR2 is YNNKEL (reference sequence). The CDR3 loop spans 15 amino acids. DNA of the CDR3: TGTGCCAGCAGCCAATCCGCCACGCGGCCCGGGGAGCTGTTTTTT. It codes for CASSQSATRPGELFF.